The sequence of this TCR beta chain was determined in a study of blood T cell repertoires in COVID-19. Study in general: From the United States, Italy and Spain came samples of acute and convalescent COVID-19. T cells, B-cell-depleted T cells, or PBMCs supplied cDNA or gDNA.

Germline V lookup: CDR1 LGHNA, CDR2 YNFKEQ. The CDR3 extends over 18 amino acids. Trimming took 1 base from V and 6 from J; bases not matched to a gene: 11. Original methodology: How many nucleated cells were present was estimated from reference gene primer amplification. The assay was immunoSEQ multiplex PCR, and TCRdb's table has in-frame clones only and misses some. V and J calls and clone size are given by that table; D and trimming were obtained from the DNA. This table holds about 94,000 clones, over 70% found once. This TCR came from a human donor in a cohort sampled during active COVID-19. Specimen: peripheral blood. This chain joins TRBV4-2 and TRBJ2-2; 10 bases line up with TRBD2. CDR3 loop: CASSQGGLSGRGAGELFF. CDR3 bases: TGTGCCAGCAGCCAAGGAGGCTTGAGCGGGAGGGGGGCCGGGGAGCTGTTTTTT.